Each of the 12 T cell receptor beta chains below was sequenced from the same sample in a study of cytomegalovirus exposure and HLA in healthy donors. 13 Jbeta primers and 60 Vbeta primers were used for the PCR. This table comes from immunoSEQ multiplex PCR, and its TCRdb copy is limited to in-frame clones, with some not included. Of 64,000 or so clones listed, roughly 64% are singletons. The sequencing input was PBMCs. The source is a middle-aged man in good health and CMV-seropositive.

This rearrangement joins TRBV5-6 to TRBJ2-5, with D perhaps TRBD1 (6 bases). The CDR3 runs to 13 residues. Germline CDR1 and CDR2: SGHDT and YYEEEE. With 2 bases removed from V and 1 base from J, the gap between germline ends came to 6 bases. The CDR3, as DNA: TGTGCCAGCAGCTTCAGGGGCCAAGAGACCCAGTACTTC. Its translation: CASSFRGQETQYF.

CDR3 sequence: CATSRDEDTQYF. CDR3 nucleotides: TGTGCCACCAGCAGAGACGAGGATACGCAGTATTTT. V gene TRBV15 combines with J gene TRBJ2-3; D uncertain. The CDR3 extends over 12 amino acids. From germline, CDR1 is LNHNV and CDR2 YYDKDF (reference sequence). Trimming removed 0 bases at V and 6 bases at J, with 4 bases between.

The chain employs TRBV7-9 and TRBJ1-1, with D uncertain. CDR3 length equals 15 residues. V lost 8 bases to trimming and J lost 3 bases, with 19 bases between them. Germline CDR1 SEHNR, CDR2 FQNEAQ (reference sequence). The CDR3 DNA sequence: TGTGCCAGCGATCCGGCTTCCGGGCGGGACACTGAAGCTTTCTTT. It yields the protein CASDPASGRDTEAFF.

CDR3 protein: CSVVPGSEGNTIYF. The CDR3 DNA reads as TGCAGCGTTGTACCAGGGTCGGAGGGAAACACCATATATTTT. The chain uses TRBV29-1 and TRBJ1-3, with a tentative D call TRBD1 (5 bases). Germline CDR1 is SQVTM and CDR2 is ANQGSEA. Trimming removed 4 bases from V and 4 bases from J, with 14 bases in between. The CDR3 extends over 14 amino acids.

The J gene is TRBJ2-3, the V gene TRBV29-1; possible D gene TRBD2, 6 bases. This CDR3 spans 14 amino acids. The germline V gene has CDR1 SQVTM and CDR2 ANQGSEA. V lost 6 bases to trimming and J lost 1 base, with 14 bases between them. In nucleotides, the CDR3 is TGCAGCGTAGGGACTGCACTGGGCACAGATACGCAGTATTTT. It translates to CSVGTALGTDTQYF.

This chain joins TRBV5-6 and TRBJ1-1; TRBD1 is a possible D gene (5 bases). Germline-derived CDR1 and CDR2 are SGHDT and YYEEEE. V lost 0 bases and J lost 4, with 16 bases in between. This CDR3 contains 16 residues. The CDR3 nucleotides read TGTGCCAGCAGCTTGGGCCCCTGGGAGGGGACCACTGAAGCTTTCTTT. Its translation: CASSLGPWEGTTEAFF.

J is TRBJ1-1 and V is TRBV6-1; 7 bases match TRBD1. V trimming: 5 bases; J trimming: 8 bases; junction bases outside the gene matches: 8. This CDR3 spans 13 amino acids. Germline CDR1 is MNHNS and CDR2 is SASEGT. The DNA of the CDR3 is TGTGCCAGCAGTCCGGACAGGACCAACGAAGCTTTCTTT. This codes for CASSPDRTNEAFF.

V and J are TRBV27 and TRBJ2-3; 11 bases match TRBD2. The germline V gene encodes CDR1 MNHEY and CDR2 SMNVEV (reference sequence). The CDR3 length is 14 residues. V trimming: 2 bases; J trimming: 6 bases; junction bases outside the gene matches: 1. CDR3 region: CASSLGTSGDTQYF. CDR3 in DNA: TGTGCCAGCAGTTTAGGGACTAGCGGTGATACGCAGTATTTT.

The chain combines TRBV4-1 with TRBJ1-1, with 7 bases matching TRBD1. Germline V gives CDR1 MGHRA, CDR2 YSYEKL. With 0 bases clipped from V and 0 bases from J, the junction kept 4 bases outside the gene matches. The CDR3 covers 16 residues. The CDR3 coding sequence is TGCGCCAGCAGCCAAGATTCGGGACAGCTGAACACTGAAGCTTTCTTT. Translated, it gives CASSQDSGQLNTEAFF.

This chain links TRBV30 with TRBJ2-5; TRBD2 might be the D (6 bases). From germline, CDR1 is GTSNPN and CDR2 SVGIG (reference sequence). The CDR3 loop spans 11 amino acids. V shed 5 bases and J shed 5 bases, with 9 bases lying between them. The chain's CDR3 is CAWGRGETQYF. In DNA, the CDR3 is TGTGCCTGGGGACGGGGGGAGACCCAGTACTTC.

The V call is TRBV2, the J call TRBJ1-1; D gene uncertain. V was clipped by 4 bases and J by 4 bases, with 10 bases between them. There are 13 residues in the CDR3. Germline CDR1 and CDR2: SNHLY and FYNNEI. CDR3 nucleotides: TGTGCCAGCAGTGGGAGCTGGAGCACTGAAGCTTTCTTT. As protein: CASSGSWSTEAFF.

The chain has TRBV7-9 and TRBJ2-7; 8 bases agree with TRBD1. This CDR3 has 14 residues. The ends lost 5 bases at V and 4 bases at J; junction bases unmatched: 7. CDR1 is SEHNR and CDR2 is FQNEAQ in the germline V gene (reference sequence). In DNA, the CDR3 is TGTGCCAGCAGCCCAACGACAGGGGTTTACGAGCAGTACTTC. Its translation: CASSPTTGVYEQYF.